Below are 25 T cell receptor beta chains sequenced from a single sample in a study of identical twins. TCRdb fed the 5' RACE reads into MiXCR, producing one record per CDR3 protein. The top ten clones hold 2.5% to 3.5% of a sample with some 440,000 distinct CDR3 sequences, approximately 24% of them seen once. The same data also went into a second study, on T cells expressing NK-cell markers.

Sequenced sample: CD4+ T cells sorted from blood. These receptor sequences come from a woman aged 18-29 years in good health.

This clonotype was counted a few times. This sequence joins TRBV7-2 and TRBJ1-1; D not certain. Germline CDR1 SGHTA, CDR2 FQGNSA. The ends were cut back, 3 bases at V and 4 bases at J, with 15 bases in the middle. There are 15 residues in the CDR3. The CDR3 loop reads CASSLADRLFTEAFF. The CDR3 DNA sequence: TGTGCCAGCAGCTTGGCCGACCGCCTCTTCACTGAAGCTTTCTTT.

The chain couples TRBV6-1 to TRBJ1-1; 7 nucleotides agree with TRBD1. CDR1 and CDR2 from the germline V gene are MNHNS and SASEGT. V was pared by 6 bases and J by 4 bases, with 5 bases of the junction left unmatched. The CDR3 totals 13 residues. CDR3 bases: TGTGCCAGCAGCAAGACAGGGCTCACTGAAGCTTTCTTT. Its protein is CASSKTGLTEAFF.

This clonotype was observed a handful of times. Mismatch with germline at one junction end may stem from a read error. The rearrangement joins TRBV20-1 to TRBJ2-1; 7 nucleotides align to TRBD1. This CDR3 contains 13 residues. The germline gives CDR1 DFQATT, CDR2 SNEGSKA (reference sequence). The CDR3 DNA reads TGCAGTGCCGACAGGGAATTGGGCAATGATCAGTTCTTC. Residues: CSADRELGNDQFF.

This clonotype was picked up a small number of times. This chain connects TRBV12-3 or TRBV12-4 to TRBJ2-5, with no clear D. Deletions cut 4 bases from V and 5 bases from J, with 11 bases between. CDR3 length equals 13 residues. The CDR3 loop reads CASSYNVAETQYF. The CDR3 DNA reads TGTGCCAGCAGTTACAACGTCGCGGAGACCCAGTACTTC.

This clonotype was observed at least ten times. The chain recombines TRBV18 with TRBJ2-7; D uncertain. The germline CDR1 and CDR2 sequences are KGHSH and LQKENI. Deletions cut 0 bases from V and 1 base from J, with 4 bases between. This CDR3 has 13 amino acids. The CDR3 region has the DNA TGTGCCAGCTCACCACCGGGTTCCTACGAGCAGTACTTC. Residues: CASSPPGSYEQYF.

Only a few counts were recorded for this clonotype. The genes are TRBV5-1 and TRBJ1-1, with TRBD1 matching over 8 bases. After removal of 4 bases from V and 4 bases from J, the junction contained 6 bases not matched to a gene. Germline-derived CDR1 and CDR2 are SGHRS and YFSETQ. The CDR3 has 14 amino acids. The CDR3 bases are TGCGCCAGCAGCCGACAGGGGAGCGGCACTGAAGCTTTCTTT. Amino acid sequence: CASSRQGSGTEAFF.

This sequence joins TRBV5-1 and TRBJ2-2, with 9 bases matching TRBD2. The germline V gene has CDR1 SGHRS and CDR2 YFSETQ. V gave up 4 bases and J gave up 5 bases; unmatched junction bases: 6. The CDR3 is made up of 15 amino acids. Written as DNA, the CDR3 is TGCGCCAGCAGCCCCGGACTAGCGAGAACCGGGGAGCTGTTTTTT. This sequence encodes CASSPGLARTGELFF. Full variable domain (missing parts from reference TRBV5-1 and TRBJ2-2): KAGVTQTPRYLIKTRGQQVTLSCSPISGHRSVSWYQQTPGQGLQFLFEYFSETQRNKGNFPGRFSGRQFSNSRSEMNVSTLELGDSALYLCASSPGLARTGELFFGEGSRLTVL.

The gene calls are TRBV20-1 and TRBJ1-4, with a possible D match to TRBD1 (6 bases). CDR1 is DFQATT, CDR2 SNEGSKA, per germline (reference sequence). This CDR3 region has 14 residues. Trimming left V 7 bases short and J 0 bases short, with 12 bases between. The CDR3 DNA is TGCAGTGTCGGGGGGCTTGCAACTAATGAAAAACTGTTTTTT. Amino acids: CSVGGLATNEKLFF.

The V gene is TRBV5-1, the J gene TRBJ1-2; no clear D gene. This CDR3 region has 16 residues. Germline loops: CDR1 SGHRS, CDR2 YFSETQ. Deletions cut 0 bases from V and 4 bases from J, with 16 bases between. CDR3 DNA: TGCGCCAGCAGCTTGGGGTTAGGGTATACTCCCTATGGCTACACCTTC. This encodes CASSLGLGYTPYGYTF.

This clonotype was recorded a few times. The CDR3 sequence: CASSPNGGLTEAFF. As DNA, the CDR3 is TGTGCCAGCTCACCGAATGGAGGACTCACTGAAGCTTTCTTT. The rearrangement links TRBV18 to TRBJ1-1, with D uncertain. CDR1 and CDR2 (germline): KGHSH, LQKENI. The CDR3 extends over 14 amino acids. Deletions cut 3 bases from V and 4 bases from J, with 12 bases between.

The chain recombines TRBV10-3 with TRBJ1-5; D ambiguous. The CDR3 has 15 amino acids. Trimming removed 0 bases at V and 1 base at J, with 7 bases between. Germline-derived CDR1 and CDR2 are ENHRY and SYGVKD. CDR3 region: CAISESEGSNQPQHF. As DNA, the CDR3 is TGTGCCATCAGTGAGTCTGAGGGCAGCAATCAGCCCCAGCATTTT.

This chain links TRBV30 with TRBJ1-4, with a possible D match to TRBD1 (5 bases). The germline gives CDR1 GTSNPN, CDR2 SVGIG (reference sequence). CDR3 length equals 14 residues. The V end was cut by 3 bases, the J end by 4 bases, with 12 bases between. CDR3 bases: TGTGCCTGGAGATCCGGTAGGGGTAATGAAAAACTGTTTTTT. As protein: CAWRSGRGNEKLFF.

Only a few counts were recorded for this clonotype. This CDR3 reads CASTHGGANSPLHF. The CDR3 nucleotides are TGTGCCAGCACCCATGGGGGAGCGAATTCACCCCTCCACTTT. V gene TRBV6-1 combines with J gene TRBJ1-6; tentatively, D is TRBD1 (5 bases). V lost 7 bases to trimming and J lost 7 bases, with 14 bases between them. CDR1 and CDR2 (germline): MNHNS, SASEGT. CDR3 length: 14 amino acids.

This clonotype was counted a single time. The chain joins TRBV2 to TRBJ2-1; no clear D gene. Trimming stripped 7 bases from V and 9 bases from J, with 22 bases between. Germline V CDR1 and CDR2: SNHLY, FYNNEI. There are 15 residues in the CDR3. The CDR3 reads CASIYHTGPLREQFF. CDR3 DNA: TGTGCCAGCATCTATCACACGGGCCCTTTACGTGAGCAGTTCTTC.

This clonotype turned up a few times. CDR3 DNA sequence: TGTGCCAGCAGCGACCGGGACAGGTTGACAGATACGCAGTATTTT. Its translation is CASSDRDRLTDTQYF. The V call is TRBV5-4, the J call TRBJ2-3; 8 bases line up with TRBD1. The CDR3 is made up of 15 amino acids. Losses at the gene ends were 4 bases for V and 3 bases for J; bases not matched to a gene: 7. Germline CDR1 SGHNT, CDR2 YYREEE (reference sequence).

V is TRBV6-2 or TRBV6-3 and J is TRBJ1-5; D is possibly TRBD1 (5 bases). Trimming left V 7 bases short and J 7 bases short, with 14 bases between. The CDR3 is 13 amino acids. Germline V lookup: CDR1 MNHEY, CDR2 SVGEGT. The CDR3 sequence is CASTPIRGQPQHF. The CDR3 region has the DNA TGTGCCAGCACCCCCATTAGGGGACAGCCCCAGCATTTT.

The chain joins TRBV6-5 to TRBJ2-2, with 8 bases fitting TRBD2. This CDR3 has 17 residues. The V and J ends lost 2 bases and 0 bases, in that order; junction bases with no gene match: 5. Looked up from germline, CDR1 is MNHEY and CDR2 is SVGAGI. The CDR3 reads CASSYRGGTPNTGELFF. The CDR3 nucleotides read TGTGCCAGCAGTTACCGGGGGGGGACACCGAACACCGGGGAGCTGTTTTTT.

This clonotype was counted at least ten times. The chain has TRBV5-1 and TRBJ1-2, with TRBD1 matching over 8 bases. This CDR3 has 15 amino acids. Trimming at V came to 3 bases and at J to 4 bases, leaving 8 bases not matched to a gene. Germline loops: CDR1 SGHRS, CDR2 YFSETQ. CDR3 sequence (DNA): TGCGCCAGCAGCTACGGGACAGGCGAAGCCTATGGCTACACCTTC. Protein product: CASSYGTGEAYGYTF.

The chain is built from TRBV9 and TRBJ2-7; 8 bases fit TRBD1. Germline assignment: CDR1 SGDLS and CDR2 YYNGEE. The J segment lost 4 bases and the V segment lost 3 bases, leaving 6 bases of the junction unmatched. The CDR3 consists of 14 residues. In nucleotides, the CDR3 is TGTGCCAGCAGCGGGGAAAGGACAGGGTACGAGCAGTACTTC. Translating gives CASSGERTGYEQYF. Supplemented by reference TRBV9 and TRBJ2-7, the full variable domain reads DSGVTQTPKHLITATGQRVTLRCSPRSGDLSVYWYQQSLDQGLQFLIQYYNGEERAKGNILERFSAQQFPDLHSELNLSSLELGDSALYFCASSGERTGYEQYFGPGTRLTVT.

Ten or more counts support this clonotype. The V call is TRBV7-2, the J call TRBJ2-5; tentatively, D is TRBD2 (6 bases). Germline CDR1 is SGHTA and CDR2 is FQGNSA. This CDR3 spans 16 amino acids. Trimming left V 2 bases short and J 2 bases short, with 15 bases between. CDR3 in DNA: TGTGCCAGCAGCTTATTGGGGGGAGGTGAACAAGAGACCCAGTACTTC. It translates to CASSLLGGGEQETQYF.

V and J are TRBV6-5 and TRBJ1-2; TRBD1 matches at 8 bases. The CDR3 totals 18 residues. Germline V gene sequence: CDR1 MNHEY, CDR2 SVGAGI. Trimming removed 2 bases from V and 4 bases from J; junction bases left unmatched: 15. This CDR3 is CASSYAGALGQAVYGYTF. DNA for the CDR3: TGTGCCAGCAGTTACGCGGGGGCCCTGGGACAGGCGGTCTATGGCTACACCTTC.

V usage is TRBV29-1 and J usage is TRBJ1-1, with a possible D match to TRBD1 (5 bases). This CDR3 region has 12 residues. Germline V lookup: CDR1 SQVTM, CDR2 ANQGSEA. V was shortened by 8 bases and J by 6 bases, with 16 bases between the two germline ends. The CDR3 spells CSSRGVGAEAFF. CDR3 nucleotides: TGCAGCTCAAGAGGGGTCGGGGCTGAAGCTTTCTTT.

This clonotype was detected a few times. The chain combines TRBV12-3 or TRBV12-4 with TRBJ2-7; maybe TRBD1 (5 bases). V was clipped by 6 bases and J by 6 bases, with 15 bases between them. This CDR3 region has 13 residues. CDR3 loop: CASSQQVFGEQYF. The CDR3 nucleotides read TGTGCCAGCAGCCAACAGGTTTTTGGCGAGCAGTACTTC.

The chain joins TRBV5-6 to TRBJ2-2, with 8 bases lining up with TRBD1. This CDR3 comprises 15 residues. CDR1 and CDR2 (germline): SGHDT, YYEEEE. V lost 7 bases to trimming and J lost 5 bases; unmatched junction nucleotides: 10. Written as DNA, the CDR3 is TGTGCCAGCCAAATCCGGGACAGGATGACCGGGGAGCTGTTTTTT. This sequence encodes CASQIRDRMTGELFF.

The sample holds a few counts of this clonotype. The chain carries TRBV7-9 and TRBJ2-1; D is perhaps TRBD2 (6 bases). The CDR3 consists of 15 residues. V was shortened by 2 bases and J by 4 bases, with 12 bases between the two germline ends. The germline CDR1 and CDR2 sequences are SEHNR and FQNEAQ (reference sequence). CDR3 amino acids: CASSLRRTTYNEQFF. CDR3 nucleotides: TGTGCCAGCAGCTTAAGGCGGACTACTTACAATGAGCAGTTCTTC.